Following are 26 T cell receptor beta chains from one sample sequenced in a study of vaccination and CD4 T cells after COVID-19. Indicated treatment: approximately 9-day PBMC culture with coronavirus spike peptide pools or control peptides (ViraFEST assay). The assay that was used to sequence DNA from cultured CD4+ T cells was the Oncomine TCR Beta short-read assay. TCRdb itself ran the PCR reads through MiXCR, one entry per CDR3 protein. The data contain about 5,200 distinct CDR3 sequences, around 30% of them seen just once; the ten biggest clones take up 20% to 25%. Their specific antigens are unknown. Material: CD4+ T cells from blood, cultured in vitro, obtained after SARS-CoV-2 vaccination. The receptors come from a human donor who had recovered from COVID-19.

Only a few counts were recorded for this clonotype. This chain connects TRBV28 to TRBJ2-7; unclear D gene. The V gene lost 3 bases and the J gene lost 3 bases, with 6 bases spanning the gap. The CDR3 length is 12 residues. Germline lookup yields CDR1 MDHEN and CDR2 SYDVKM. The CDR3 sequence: CASSFGVYEQYF. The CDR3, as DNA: TGTGCCAGCAGTTTTGGGGTCTACGAGCAGTACTTC.

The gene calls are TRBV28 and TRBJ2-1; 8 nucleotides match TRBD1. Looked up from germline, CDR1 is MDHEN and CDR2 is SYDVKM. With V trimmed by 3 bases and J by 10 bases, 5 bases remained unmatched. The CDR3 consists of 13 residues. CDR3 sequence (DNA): TGTGCCAGCAGTTTTCGAGACAGGGGAGAGCAGTTCTTC. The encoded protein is CASSFRDRGEQFF.

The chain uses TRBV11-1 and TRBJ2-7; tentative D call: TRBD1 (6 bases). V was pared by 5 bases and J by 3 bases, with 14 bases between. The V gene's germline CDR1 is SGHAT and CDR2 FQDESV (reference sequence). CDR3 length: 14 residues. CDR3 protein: CASSDYGTNYEQYF. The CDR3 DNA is TGTGCCAGCAGCGACTACGGGACAAACTACGAGCAGTACTTC.

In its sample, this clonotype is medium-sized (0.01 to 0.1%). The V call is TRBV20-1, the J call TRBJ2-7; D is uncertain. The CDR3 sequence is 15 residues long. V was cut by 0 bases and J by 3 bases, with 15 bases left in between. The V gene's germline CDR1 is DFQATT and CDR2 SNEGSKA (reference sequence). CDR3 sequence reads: CSARDPSRTGYEQYF. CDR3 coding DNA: TGCAGTGCTAGAGACCCATCGCGGACGGGCTACGAGCAGTACTTC.

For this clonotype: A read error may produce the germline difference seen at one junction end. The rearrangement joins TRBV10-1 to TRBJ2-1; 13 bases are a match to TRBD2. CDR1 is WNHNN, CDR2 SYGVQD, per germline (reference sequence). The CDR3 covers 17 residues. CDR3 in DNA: TGCGCCAACAGTGAGCTGGGGACTAGCGGGACCTACAATGAGCAGTTCTTC. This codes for CANSELGTSGTYNEQFF.

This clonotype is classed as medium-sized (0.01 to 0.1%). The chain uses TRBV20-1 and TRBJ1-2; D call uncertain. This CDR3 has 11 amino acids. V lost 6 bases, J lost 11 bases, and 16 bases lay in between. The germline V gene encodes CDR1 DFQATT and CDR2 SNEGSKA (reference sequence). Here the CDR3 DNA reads TGCAGTGCCCCGCGGTCCGACCGGTACACCTTC. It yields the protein CSAPRSDRYTF.

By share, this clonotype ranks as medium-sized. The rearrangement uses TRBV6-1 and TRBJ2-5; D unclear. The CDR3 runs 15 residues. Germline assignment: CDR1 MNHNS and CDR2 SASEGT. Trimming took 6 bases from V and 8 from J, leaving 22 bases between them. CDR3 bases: TGTGCCAGCAGACAGCTTGAATGGTCCCGACGTACCCAGTACTTC. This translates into CASRQLEWSRRTQYF.

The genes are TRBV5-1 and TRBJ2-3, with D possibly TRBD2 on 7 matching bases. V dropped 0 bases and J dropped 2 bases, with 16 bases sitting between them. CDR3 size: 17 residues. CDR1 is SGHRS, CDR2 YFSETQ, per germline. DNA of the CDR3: TGCGCCAGCAGCTTGGAGGGGGGGCCCTCAACCACAGATACGCAGTATTTT. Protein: CASSLEGGPSTTDTQYF. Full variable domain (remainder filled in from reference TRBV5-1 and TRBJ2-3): KAGVTQTPRYLIKTRGQQVTLSCSPISGHRSVSWYQQTPGQGLQFLFEYFSETQRNKGNFPGRFSGRQFSNSRSEMNVSTLELGDSALYLCASSLEGGPSTTDTQYFGPGTRLTVL.

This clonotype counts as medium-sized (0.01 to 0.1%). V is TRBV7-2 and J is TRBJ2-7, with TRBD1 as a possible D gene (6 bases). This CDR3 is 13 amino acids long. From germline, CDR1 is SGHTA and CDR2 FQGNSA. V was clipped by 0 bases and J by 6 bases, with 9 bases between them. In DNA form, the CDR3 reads TGTGCCAGCAGCTTAGCGCTCAGGGGCGAGCAGTACTTC. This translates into CASSLALRGEQYF.

DNA of the CDR3: TGTGCCAGCAGCTTGAACAGGGGGCACACTGAAGCTTTCTTT. It specifies CASSLNRGHTEAFF. The gene calls are TRBV5-4 and TRBJ1-1; TRBD1 matches 9 bases. The CDR3 consists of 14 residues. CDR1 and CDR2 (germline): SGHNT, YYREEE (reference sequence). With V trimmed by 1 base and J by 3 bases, 1 base remained unmatched.

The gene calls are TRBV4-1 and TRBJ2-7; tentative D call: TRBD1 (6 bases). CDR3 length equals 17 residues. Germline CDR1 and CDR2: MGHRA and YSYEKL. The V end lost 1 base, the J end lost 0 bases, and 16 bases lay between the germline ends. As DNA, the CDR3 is TGCGCCAGCAGCCAAGGTCGTGGGACACCGGCCTCCTACGAGCAGTACTTC. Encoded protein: CASSQGRGTPASYEQYF.

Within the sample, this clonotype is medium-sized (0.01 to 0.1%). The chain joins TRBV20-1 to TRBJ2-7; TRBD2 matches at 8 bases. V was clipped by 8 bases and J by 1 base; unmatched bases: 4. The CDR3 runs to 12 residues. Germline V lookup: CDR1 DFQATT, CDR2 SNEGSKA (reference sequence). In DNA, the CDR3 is TGCAGTTATAGCGGGAAGTCCTACGAGCAGTACTTC. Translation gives CSYSGKSYEQYF.

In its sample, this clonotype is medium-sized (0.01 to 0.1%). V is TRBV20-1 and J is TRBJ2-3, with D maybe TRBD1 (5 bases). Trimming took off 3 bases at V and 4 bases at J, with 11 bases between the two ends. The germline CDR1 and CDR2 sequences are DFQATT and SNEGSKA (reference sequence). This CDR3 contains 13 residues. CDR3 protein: CSASQRGADTQYF. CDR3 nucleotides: TGCAGTGCTAGCCAAAGGGGCGCAGATACGCAGTATTTT.

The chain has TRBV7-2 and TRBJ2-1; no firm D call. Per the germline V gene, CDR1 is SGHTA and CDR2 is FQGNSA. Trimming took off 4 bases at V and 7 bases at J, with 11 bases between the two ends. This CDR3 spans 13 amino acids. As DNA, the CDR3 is TGTGCCAGCAGCTCGCCGGGTCCTAATGAGCAGTTCTTC. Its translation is CASSSPGPNEQFF. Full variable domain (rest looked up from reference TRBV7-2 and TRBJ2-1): GAGVSQSPSNKVTEKGKDVELRCDPISGHTALYWYRQSLGQGLEFLIYFQGNSAPDKSGLPSDRFSAERTGGSVSTLTIQRTQQEDSAVYLCASSSPGPNEQFFGPGTRLTVL.

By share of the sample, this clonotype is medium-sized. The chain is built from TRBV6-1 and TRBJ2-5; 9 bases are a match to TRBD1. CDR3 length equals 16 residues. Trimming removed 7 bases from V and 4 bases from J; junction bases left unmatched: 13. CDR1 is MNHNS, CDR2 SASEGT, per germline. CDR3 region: CASNTPGQGNTETQYF. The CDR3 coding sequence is TGTGCCAGCAATACCCCGGGACAGGGTAATACAGAGACCCAGTACTTC.

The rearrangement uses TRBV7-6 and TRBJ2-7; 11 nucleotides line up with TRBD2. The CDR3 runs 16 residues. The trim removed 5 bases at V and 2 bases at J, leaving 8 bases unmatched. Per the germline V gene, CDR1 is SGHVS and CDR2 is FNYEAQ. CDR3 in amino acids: CASSRPLAGGTYEQYF. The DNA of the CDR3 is TGTGCCAGCAGCAGACCCCTAGCGGGGGGCACCTACGAGCAGTACTTC.

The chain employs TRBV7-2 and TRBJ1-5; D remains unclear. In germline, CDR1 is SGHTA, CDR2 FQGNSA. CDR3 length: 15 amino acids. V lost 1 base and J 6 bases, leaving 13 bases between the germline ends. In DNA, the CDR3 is TGTGCCAGCAGCTTAGGTTTAGGGTTCCTTCAGCCCCAGCATTTT. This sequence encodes CASSLGLGFLQPQHF.

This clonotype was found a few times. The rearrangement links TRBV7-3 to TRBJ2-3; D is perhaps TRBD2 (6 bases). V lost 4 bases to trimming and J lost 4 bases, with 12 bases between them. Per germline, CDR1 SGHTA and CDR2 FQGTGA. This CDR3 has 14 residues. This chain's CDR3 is CASSSAGGADTQYF. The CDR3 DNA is TGTGCCAGCAGCTCCGCCGGGGGTGCAGATACGCAGTATTTT.

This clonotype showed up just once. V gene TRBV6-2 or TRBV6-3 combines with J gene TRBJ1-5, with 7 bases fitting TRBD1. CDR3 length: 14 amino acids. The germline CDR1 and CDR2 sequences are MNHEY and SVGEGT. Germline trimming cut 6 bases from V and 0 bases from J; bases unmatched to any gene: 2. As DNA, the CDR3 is TGTGCCAGCAGGGGACAGTATAGCAATCAGCCCCAGCATTTT. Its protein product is CASRGQYSNQPQHF.

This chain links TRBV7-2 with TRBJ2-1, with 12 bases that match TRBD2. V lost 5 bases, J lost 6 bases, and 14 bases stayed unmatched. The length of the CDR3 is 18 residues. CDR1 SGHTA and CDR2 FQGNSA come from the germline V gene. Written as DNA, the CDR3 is TGTGCCAGCAGCCTACTATGGACGACTAGCGGGAGAGGCAATGAGCAGTTCTTC. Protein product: CASSLLWTTSGRGNEQFF.

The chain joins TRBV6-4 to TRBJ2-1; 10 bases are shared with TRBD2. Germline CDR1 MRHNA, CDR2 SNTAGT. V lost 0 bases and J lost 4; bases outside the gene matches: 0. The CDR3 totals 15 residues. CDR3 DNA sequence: TGTGCCAGCAGTGACTCGACTAGCGGGTACAATGAGCAGTTCTTC. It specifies CASSDSTSGYNEQFF.

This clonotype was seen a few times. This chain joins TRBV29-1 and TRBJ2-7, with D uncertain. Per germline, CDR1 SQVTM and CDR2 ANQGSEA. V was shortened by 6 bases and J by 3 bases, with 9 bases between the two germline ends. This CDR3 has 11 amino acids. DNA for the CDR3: TGCAGCGTCGCCGCGGACTACGAGCAGTACTTC. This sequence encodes CSVAADYEQYF.

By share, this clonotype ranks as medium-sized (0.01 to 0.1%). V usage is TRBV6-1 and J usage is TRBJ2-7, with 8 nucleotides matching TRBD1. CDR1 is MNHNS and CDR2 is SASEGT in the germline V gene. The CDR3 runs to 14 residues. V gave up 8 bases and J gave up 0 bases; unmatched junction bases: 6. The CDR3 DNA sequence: TGTGCCAGCCGACGGACAGGGACCTCCTACGAGCAGTACTTC. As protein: CASRRTGTSYEQYF.

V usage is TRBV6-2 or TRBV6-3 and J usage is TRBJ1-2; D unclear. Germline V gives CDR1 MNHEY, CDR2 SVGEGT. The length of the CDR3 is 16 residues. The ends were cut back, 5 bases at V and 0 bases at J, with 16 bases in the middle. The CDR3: CASSKTELPPNYGYTF. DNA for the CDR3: TGTGCCAGCAGTAAGACCGAACTTCCCCCTAACTATGGCTACACCTTC.

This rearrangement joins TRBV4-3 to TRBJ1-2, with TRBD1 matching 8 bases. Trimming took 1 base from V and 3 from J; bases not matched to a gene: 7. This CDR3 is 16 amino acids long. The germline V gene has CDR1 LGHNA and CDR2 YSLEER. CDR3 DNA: TGCGCCAGCAGCCAAGGCAGGGGGCGGCTTGACTATGGCTACACCTTC. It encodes CASSQGRGRLDYGYTF.

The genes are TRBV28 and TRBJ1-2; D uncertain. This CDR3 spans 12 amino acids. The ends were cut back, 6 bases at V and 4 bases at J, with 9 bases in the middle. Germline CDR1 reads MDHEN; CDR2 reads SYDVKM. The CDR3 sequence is CASSLRFYGYTF. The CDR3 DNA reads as TGTGCCAGCAGCCTCCGGTTCTATGGCTACACCTTC.